This entry lists 18 T cell receptor beta chains sequenced from one sample in a study of cytomegalovirus exposure and HLA in healthy donors. 13 Jbeta primers and 60 Vbeta primers were used for the PCR. Profiled with immunoSEQ multiplex PCR; TCRdb holds only in-frame clones, not every one. The profile covers 150,000 to 200,000 clones, with approximately 78% appearing a single time and over 5% taken by the ten largest. The sample consisted of PBMCs. The receptors shown here come from a woman between 45 and 60 years old in good health and CMV-seropositive.

The V call is TRBV5-8, the J call TRBJ1-2; TRBD1 is a possible D gene (5 bases). V lost 4 bases and J 5 bases, leaving 18 bases between the germline ends. The CDR3 has 15 residues. From germline, CDR1 is SGHTS and CDR2 YDEGEE. CDR3 region: CASSLYSGGRYGYTF. CDR3 DNA: TGTGCCAGCAGCCTGTACTCGGGGGGGAGGTATGGCTACACCTTC.

CDR3 amino acids: CASSRQGGPLAAYNEQFF. CDR3 DNA: TGCGCCAGCAGCCGCCAAGGAGGGCCCCTAGCGGCCTACAATGAGCAGTTCTTC. The gene calls are TRBV4-1 and TRBJ2-1; 7 bases align to TRBD2. Germline lookup yields CDR1 MGHRA and CDR2 YSYEKL. This CDR3 is 18 amino acids long. V lost 4 bases to trimming and J lost 2 bases; unmatched junction nucleotides: 14.

J is TRBJ2-5 and V is TRBV7-7, with TRBD2 matching over 15 bases. The CDR3 totals 19 residues. The trim removed 4 bases at V and 3 bases at J, leaving 12 bases unmatched. CDR1 SSHAT and CDR2 FNYEAQ come from the germline V gene (reference sequence). The CDR3 nucleotides read TGTGCCAGCAGCTCCTCCTCCCTGGGACTAGCGGGAGGAAAAGAGACCCAGTACTTC. This translates into CASSSSSLGLAGGKETQYF.

J is TRBJ2-7 and V is TRBV30; 8 bases align to TRBD1. The CDR3 is made up of 16 amino acids. Germline V CDR1 and CDR2: GTSNPN, SVGIG (reference sequence). The V segment lost 5 bases and the J segment 7 bases; nucleotides outside the gene matches: 19. CDR3 protein: CAWFPRPGQGAGEQYF. CDR3 coding DNA: TGTGCCTGGTTTCCTCGCCCCGGGCAGGGGGCTGGGGAGCAGTACTTC.

A word on this clone: One end of the junction varies from germline; a read error may be responsible. The V gene is TRBV4-3, the J gene TRBJ2-6; the D gene is possibly TRBD1 (5 bases). Germline values: CDR1 LGHNA, CDR2 YSLEER. The CDR3 loop spans 15 amino acids. The CDR3 DNA follows: TGCGCCAGCAGCCCAGACCTCTCTGGGGCCAACGGCCTGACTTTC. This translates into CASSPDLSGANGLTF.

The chain employs TRBV6-5 and TRBJ2-7; tentative D call: TRBD1 (6 bases). V lost 5 bases, J lost 5 bases, and 13 bases lay in between. The CDR3 contains 13 residues. The germline CDR1 and CDR2 sequences are MNHEY and SVGAGI. The CDR3 sequence is CASSVQGFHEQYF. For the CDR3, the DNA is TGTGCCAGCAGTGTACAGGGTTTCCACGAGCAGTACTTC.

CDR3 DNA: TGTGCCAGCAGCCGGGGGTCCTCAAGGGACGAGGGCTACACCTTC. Protein product: CASSRGSSRDEGYTF. J is TRBJ1-2 and V is TRBV6-1; tentatively, D is TRBD1 (5 bases). Germline V lookup: CDR1 MNHNS, CDR2 SASEGT. CDR3 size: 15 residues. V lost 6 bases and J 8 bases, leaving 22 bases between the germline ends.

This clone was seen only a few times. The rearrangement joins TRBV4-3 to TRBJ1-6; tentatively, D is TRBD1 (6 bases). Trimming cost V 0 bases and J 9 bases, with 18 bases left between them. Looked up from germline, CDR1 is LGHNA and CDR2 is YSLEER. The length of the CDR3 is 17 residues. The CDR3 sequence is CASSQDMNVQGTSPLHF. In DNA, the CDR3 is TGCGCCAGCAGCCAAGATATGAATGTACAGGGTACTTCACCCCTCCACTTT.

The chain is built from TRBV18 and TRBJ1-3; D is unresolved. The V and J ends lost 4 bases and 5 bases respectively, with 12 bases between them. The V gene's germline CDR1 is KGHSH and CDR2 LQKENI. The CDR3 is 14 residues long. The CDR3 reads CASSRSEKRNTIYF. DNA for the CDR3: TGTGCCAGCTCACGTTCGGAGAAGAGAAACACCATATATTTT.

The rearrangement links TRBV21-1 to TRBJ1-1; TRBD1 is taken as the D call from the table, unchecked against the DNA. TRBV21-1 is tagged as a pseudogene. The CDR3 consists of 14 residues. CDR3 bases: TGTGCCAGCAGCAAAAATTGGGGGCATACTGAAGCTTTCTTT. As protein: CASSKNWGHTEAFF.

The V gene is TRBV18, the J gene TRBJ2-1; tentatively, D is TRBD1 (5 bases). V shed 1 base and J shed 6 bases, with 7 bases lying between them. Germline V lookup: CDR1 KGHSH, CDR2 LQKENI. The CDR3 spans 13 residues. CDR3 amino acids: CASSPRQLNEQFF. The CDR3 coding sequence is TGTGCCAGCTCACCACGACAGCTCAATGAGCAGTTCTTC.

V and J are TRBV7-2 and TRBJ1-3; D remains unclear. This CDR3 contains 15 residues. Germline V gives CDR1 SGHTA, CDR2 FQGNSA. V was cut by 5 bases and J by 0 bases, with 11 bases left in between. The CDR3 loop is CASSLGPLSGNTIYF. The CDR3 coding sequence is TGTGCCAGCAGCCTAGGGCCCCTCTCTGGAAACACCATATATTTT.

The chain couples TRBV28 to TRBJ2-3, with 9 bases identical to TRBD2. The CDR3 consists of 15 residues. Germline V lookup: CDR1 MDHEN, CDR2 SYDVKM. Losses at the gene ends were 2 bases for V and 8 bases for J; bases not matched to a gene: 8. The CDR3 protein is CASSLVAGGPRTQYF. CDR3 sequence (DNA): TGTGCCAGCAGTTTAGTGGCGGGAGGGCCTCGTACGCAGTATTTT.

This chain links TRBV10-1 with TRBJ1-2, with D possibly matching TRBD1 (5 bases). Germline loops: CDR1 WNHNN, CDR2 SYGVQD (reference sequence). V was cut by 0 bases and J by 8 bases, with 16 bases left in between. The CDR3 is 15 residues long. This CDR3 reads CASSESRQGVSGYTF. The CDR3 DNA sequence: TGCGCCAGCAGTGAGTCGAGACAAGGGGTGAGCGGCTACACCTTC.

About this clone itself: Other DNA sequences of this sample code for an identical CDR3. The chain links TRBV6-5 to TRBJ1-2; 7 bases map to TRBD1. V was clipped by 6 bases and J by 3 bases; unmatched bases: 4. Germline CDR1 and CDR2: MNHEY and SVGAGI. This CDR3 is 13 amino acids long. The CDR3 spells CASRRQGDYGYTF. DNA for the CDR3: TGTGCCAGCAGACGACAGGGCGACTATGGCTACACCTTC.

The rearrangement uses TRBV6-1 and TRBJ2-7; 12 bases line up with TRBD2. CDR1 is MNHNS, CDR2 SASEGT, per germline. The CDR3 spans 19 residues. Unmatched junction bases numbered 15, after V lost 4 bases and J lost 2 bases. As DNA, the CDR3 is TGTGCCAGCAGTGGGGGGCTAGCGGGAGGGCCGGGATCACCCTACGAGCAGTACTTC. Translated, it gives CASSGGLAGGPGSPYEQYF.

The chain carries TRBV7-9 and TRBJ2-5; 10 positions agree with TRBD2. CDR3 length: 18 residues. Germline lookup yields CDR1 SEHNR and CDR2 FQNEAQ (reference sequence). The trim removed 1 base at V and 0 bases at J, leaving 8 bases unmatched. The CDR3, as DNA: TGTGCCAGCAGCTTAGGGGGACTAGCGACTCTATACCAAGAGACCCAGTACTTC. Encoded protein: CASSLGGLATLYQETQYF.

The V call is TRBV9, the J call TRBJ2-3, with 7 bases that match TRBD2. The J segment lost 5 bases and the V segment lost 4 bases, leaving 7 bases of the junction unmatched. Germline CDR1 is SGDLS and CDR2 is YYNGEE. This CDR3 is 14 amino acids long. The CDR3 loop is CASSSGLGGDTQYF. CDR3 nucleotides: TGTGCCAGCAGCTCCGGACTAGGTGGAGATACGCAGTATTTT.